This TCR beta chain is from a study of T cells after yellow fever vaccination. Germline V gene sequence: CDR1 SGHRS, CDR2 YFSETQ. V dropped 2 bases and J dropped 0 bases, with 9 bases sitting between them. The CDR3 is made up of 15 amino acids. Each CDR3 protein is one row after TCRdb ran MiXCR on the 5' RACE reads. The table records approximately 510,000 distinct CDR3 sequences, 20% to 25% of them present only once. This clonotype was obtained from a young man who received the YFV17D yellow fever vaccine. The sample in question was PBMCs, obtained 20 to 25 days after the first yellow fever vaccination. The chain carries TRBV5-1 and TRBJ2-1; no clear D gene. The CDR3 DNA reads as TGCGCCAGCAGCTTACTACGTAGCTCCTACAATGAGCAGTTCTTC. The encoded protein is CASSLLRSSYNEQFF.